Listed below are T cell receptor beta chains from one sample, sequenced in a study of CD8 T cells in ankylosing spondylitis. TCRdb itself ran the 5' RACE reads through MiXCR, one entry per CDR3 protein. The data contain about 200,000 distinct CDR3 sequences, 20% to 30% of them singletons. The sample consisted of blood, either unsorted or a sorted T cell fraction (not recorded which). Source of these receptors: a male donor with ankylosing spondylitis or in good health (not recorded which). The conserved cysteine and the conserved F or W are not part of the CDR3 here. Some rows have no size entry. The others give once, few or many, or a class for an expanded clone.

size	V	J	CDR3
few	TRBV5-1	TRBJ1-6	ASSQGQLYNSPLH
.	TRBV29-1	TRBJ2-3	SVSPGQGGDTQY
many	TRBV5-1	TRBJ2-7	ASSLARDTEQY
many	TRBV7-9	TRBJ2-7	ASSLGVPGQGHEQY
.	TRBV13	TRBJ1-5	ASSPNRVSWSNQPQH
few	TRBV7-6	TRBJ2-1	ASSREGAFIEQF
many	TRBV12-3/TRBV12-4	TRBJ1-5	ASRDHSGSNQPQH
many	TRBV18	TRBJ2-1	ASSRDRDSYNEQF
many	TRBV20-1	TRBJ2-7	SARDPRSTYEQY
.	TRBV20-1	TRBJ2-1	SARGTAKTSGRLEWF
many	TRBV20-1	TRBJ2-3	SAAVWASGSTDTQY
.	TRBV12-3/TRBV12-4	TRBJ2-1	ASQFTSSNEQF
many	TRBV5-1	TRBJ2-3	ASSLDADTQY
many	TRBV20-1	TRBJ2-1	SARVGGAENNEQF
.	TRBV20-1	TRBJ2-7	SASRPRGQAGEQY
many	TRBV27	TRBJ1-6	ASKWDTRRDSPLH
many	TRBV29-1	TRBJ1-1	SVVEGNTEAF
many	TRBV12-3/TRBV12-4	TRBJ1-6	ASSLDKGNSPLH
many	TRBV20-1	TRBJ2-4	STRRPSLRGLAKNIQY
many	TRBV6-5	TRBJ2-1	ASSYLRSHEQF